The 20 T cell receptor beta chains in this list originate from one sample, sequenced in a study of cytomegalovirus exposure and HLA in healthy donors. The primer mix had 60 Vbeta and 13 Jbeta primers. Sequencing used immunoSEQ multiplex PCR; TCRdb keeps in-frame clones, though not all of them. The sample records about 130,000 clones, more than 75% being singletons. The sample taken for sequencing was PBMCs. The receptors stem from a woman in her 30s in good health and CMV-seronegative.

The gene calls are TRBV4-2 and TRBJ2-1; tentative D call: TRBD2 (5 bases). CDR1 LGHNA and CDR2 YNFKEQ come from the germline V gene. The CDR3 runs 15 residues. V lost 0 bases and J 4 bases, leaving 10 bases between the germline ends. The CDR3 DNA reads as TGTGCCAGCAGCCAAGAGGACTCAAATTACAATGAGCAGTTCTTC. It codes for CASSQEDSNYNEQFF.

The chain links TRBV2 to TRBJ2-3; perhaps TRBD1 as D (6 bases). CDR1 is SNHLY and CDR2 is FYNNEI in the germline V gene. The V and J ends lost 8 bases and 4 bases respectively, with 13 bases between them. This CDR3 spans 13 amino acids. CDR3 region: CASEGEQADTQYF. The CDR3 DNA is TGTGCCAGCGAGGGGGAGCAGGCAGATACGCAGTATTTT.

The chain uses TRBV13 and TRBJ2-5; 10 bases align to TRBD1. Judging by the DNA end, TRBJ2-7 fits better; the J call may be wrong. In germline, CDR1 is PRHDT, CDR2 FYEKMQ (reference sequence). There are 14 residues in the CDR3. The CDR3 DNA reads TGTGCCAGCAGCAAAGACAGGGGGCTATACGAGCAGTACTTC. Protein product: CASSKDRGLYEQYF.

This clone has only one observation. The chain has TRBV30 and TRBJ2-7; 9 bases match TRBD2. J lost 4 bases, V lost 3 bases, and 10 bases had no gene match. Germline CDR1 is GTSNPN and CDR2 is SVGIG (reference sequence). The CDR3 is made up of 15 amino acids. The CDR3 region is CAWSETSGRPYEQYF. For the CDR3, the DNA is TGTGCCTGGAGCGAAACTAGCGGGCGTCCTTACGAGCAGTACTTC.

This chain connects TRBV18 to TRBJ1-4, with 9 bases lining up with TRBD1. The junction had 10 bases not matched to a gene; V was cut back by 5 bases and J by 3 bases. The CDR3 is 17 residues long. Looked up from germline, CDR1 is KGHSH and CDR2 is LQKENI. This CDR3 reads CASSAGQGWSANEKLFF. The CDR3 bases are TGTGCCAGCTCAGCGGGACAGGGATGGTCGGCTAATGAAAAACTGTTTTTT.

The chain links TRBV6-5 to TRBJ2-3; 11 bases are a match to TRBD2. Germline V lookup: CDR1 MNHEY, CDR2 SVGAGI. There are 15 residues in the CDR3. The J segment lost 4 bases and the V segment lost 2 bases, leaving 2 bases of the junction unmatched. This chain's CDR3 is CASSYRLAGPDTQYF. The CDR3 DNA is TGTGCCAGCAGTTACCGACTAGCGGGGCCAGATACGCAGTATTTT.

V is TRBV6-1 and J is TRBJ2-7; 7 bases fit TRBD1. With 7 bases clipped from V and 1 base from J, the junction kept 16 bases outside the gene matches. The CDR3 covers 17 residues. Germline CDR1 is MNHNS and CDR2 is SASEGT. The CDR3 DNA reads TGTGCCAGCAATGAGCCTTCCGGGACAGACACATCCTACGAGCAGTACTTC. Protein product: CASNEPSGTDTSYEQYF.

V is TRBV6-5 and J is TRBJ2-6; D ambiguous. Germline assignment: CDR1 MNHEY and CDR2 SVGAGI. The V end was cut by 1 base, the J end by 4 bases, with 8 bases between. The CDR3 sequence is 15 residues long. The CDR3 DNA is TGTGCCAGCAGTTACTTGGCGGTCGGGGCCAACGTCCTGACTTTC. As protein: CASSYLAVGANVLTF.

This chain joins TRBV2 and TRBJ2-5, with 8 bases matching TRBD1. The V gene's germline CDR1 is SNHLY and CDR2 FYNNEI. The V segment lost 6 bases and the J segment 4 bases; nucleotides outside the gene matches: 16. The CDR3 runs 17 residues. The CDR3 DNA follows: TGTGCCAGCAGAGCTGGACAGGGTAGTCTCATAGGAGAGACCCAGTACTTC. It translates to CASRAGQGSLIGETQYF.

V usage is TRBV29-1 and J usage is TRBJ1-5; TRBD1 matches at 10 bases. Per the germline V gene, CDR1 is SQVTM and CDR2 is ANQGSEA. V lost 6 bases, J lost 5 bases, and 4 bases stayed unmatched. CDR3 size: 13 residues. In nucleotides, the CDR3 is TGCAGCGTGGGACAGGGGCACGATCAGCCCCAGCATTTT. Encoded protein: CSVGQGHDQPQHF. Drawing the rest from reference TRBV29-1 and TRBJ1-5, the complete variable domain is SAVISQKPSRDICQRGTSLTIQCQVDSQVTMMFWYRQQPGQSLTLIATANQGSEATYESGFVIDKFPISRPNLTFSTLTVSNMSPEDSSIYLCSVGQGHDQPQHFGDGTRLSIL.

This clone showed up just a few times. The rearrangement joins TRBV6-6 to TRBJ2-7, with D maybe TRBD1 (5 bases). Germline assignment: CDR1 MNHNY and CDR2 SVGAGI (reference sequence). V lost 5 bases to trimming and J lost 0 bases, with 11 bases between them. The CDR3 loop spans 14 amino acids. The CDR3 is CASSTQVNSYEQYF. CDR3 in DNA: TGTGCCAGCAGTACACAGGTCAACTCCTACGAGCAGTACTTC.

The genes are TRBV10-3 and TRBJ2-7; TRBD2 aligns across 7 bases. V was clipped by 4 bases and J by 2 bases; unmatched bases: 5. There are 14 residues in the CDR3. CDR1 is ENHRY, CDR2 SYGVKD, per germline. CDR3 region: CAISVGTNTYEQYF. The CDR3 DNA follows: TGTGCCATCAGTGTGGGGACTAATACCTACGAGCAGTACTTC.

The chain combines TRBV6-1 with TRBJ2-5; maybe TRBD1 (6 bases). The last part of the DNA fits TRBJ2-7 better; the J call may be wrong. Looked up from germline, CDR1 is MNHNS and CDR2 is SASEGT. There are 15 residues in the CDR3. The CDR3, as DNA: TGTGCCAGCAGTGAAGGGACAGCCAAATCCTACGAGCAGTACTTC. Its protein product is CASSEGTAKSYEQYF.

The chain has TRBV7-2 and TRBJ2-5; a possible D gene is TRBD2 (6 bases). The CDR3 covers 14 residues. Germline CDR1 is SGHTA and CDR2 is FQGNSA. V was trimmed by 2 bases and J by 0 bases, leaving 7 bases between them. The CDR3, as DNA: TGTGCCAGCAGCTTACTAGCGTACCAAGAGACCCAGTACTTC. This gives the protein CASSLLAYQETQYF.

The chain has TRBV5-1 and TRBJ2-1; a possible D gene is TRBD2 (6 bases). CDR1 SGHRS and CDR2 YFSETQ come from the germline V gene. This CDR3 spans 16 amino acids. Between the trimmed V and J ends, which lost 1 base and 9 bases, there was a span of 20 bases. The CDR3 nucleotides read TGCGCCAGCAGCTTGAGCGGGCGATGGGACGAGGGTGAGCAGTTCTTC. Translation: CASSLSGRWDEGEQFF.

The chain couples TRBV27 to TRBJ1-5; D unclear. The germline CDR1 and CDR2 sequences are MNHEY and SMNVEV (reference sequence). This CDR3 is 11 amino acids long. V was pared by 10 bases and J by 5 bases, with 9 bases between. CDR3 nucleotide sequence: TGTGCCATCGGGGAGGATCAGCCCCAGCATTTT. It is translated as CAIGEDQPQHF.

V usage is TRBV6-5 and J usage is TRBJ2-7; D is unclear. V was pared by 0 bases and J by 2 bases, with 11 bases between. Germline CDR1 reads MNHEY; CDR2 reads SVGAGI. CDR3 size: 15 residues. CDR3 DNA: TGTGCCAGCAGTTACTCGAGAGCGCCAGCCTACGAGCAGTACTTC. Encoded protein: CASSYSRAPAYEQYF.

As DNA, the CDR3 is TGCGCCAGCAGCAAAGCGGGGCCCTACAATGAGCAGTTCTTC. Protein product: CASSKAGPYNEQFF. The rearrangement joins TRBV5-1 to TRBJ2-1, with 7 positions matching TRBD2. The CDR3 extends over 14 amino acids. The trim removed 4 bases at V and 2 bases at J, leaving 3 bases unmatched. In germline, CDR1 is SGHRS, CDR2 YFSETQ.

The CDR3 sequence is CASSQYRGGFQETQYF. The CDR3 DNA sequence: TGTGCCAGCAGCCAGTACAGGGGGGGTTTCCAAGAGACCCAGTACTTC. This chain links TRBV7-9 with TRBJ2-5; TRBD1 might be the D (8 bases). Germline assignment: CDR1 SEHNR and CDR2 FQNEAQ (reference sequence). The CDR3 is made up of 16 amino acids. With 5 bases removed from V and 1 base from J, the gap between germline ends came to 17 bases.

The chain combines TRBV6-5 with TRBJ2-7; TRBD2 matches 7 bases. Germline values: CDR1 MNHEY, CDR2 SVGAGI. The V segment lost 3 bases and the J segment 10 bases; nucleotides outside the gene matches: 6. This CDR3 comprises 12 residues. CDR3 DNA: TGTGCCAGCAGTTATGTGGGCGGGAGACAGTACTTC. Translated: CASSYVGGRQYF.